Shown below are 27 T cell receptor beta chains from a single sample sequenced in a study of siplizumab effects on memory and regulatory T cells. Using immunoSEQ multiplex PCR, the repertoire was profiled, and TCRdb retains in-frame clones only, with some absent. Here the sample spans over 85,000 clones, around nine tenths being singletons. Source material: CD4+ T cells sorted from blood. The receptors were sampled from a human donor in good health.

The rearrangement links TRBV5-8 to TRBJ2-7; D is perhaps TRBD1 (5 bases). Trimming took off 4 bases at V and 3 bases at J, with 11 bases between the two ends. This CDR3 spans 13 amino acids. In germline, CDR1 is SGHTS, CDR2 YDEGEE. DNA of the CDR3: TGTGCCAGCAGCCGCGACAGTCTCTACGAGCAGTACTTC. Residues: CASSRDSLYEQYF.

This clone has only one observation. The J gene is TRBJ1-4, the V gene TRBV29-1; no firm D call. This CDR3 has 9 amino acids. Germline CDR1 is SQVTM and CDR2 is ANQGSEA. With 4 bases removed from V and 7 bases from J, the gap between germline ends came to 1 base. CDR3: CSVVEKLFF. The CDR3 DNA follows: TGCAGCGTTGTTGAAAAACTGTTTTTT.

The V call is TRBV7-2, the J call TRBJ1-2, with D maybe TRBD1 (6 bases). The germline gives CDR1 SGHTA, CDR2 FQGNSA. This CDR3 is 16 amino acids long. Trimming removed 2 bases at V and 2 bases at J, with 15 bases between. The CDR3 DNA reads as TGTGCCAGCAGCTTACAACTGGTTCAGGGGAACTATGGCTACACCTTC. Translated: CASSLQLVQGNYGYTF. Using reference TRBV7-2 and TRBJ1-2 for the parts outside the CDR3, the full variable domain is GAGVSQSPSNKVTEKGKDVELRCDPISGHTALYWYRQSLGQGLEFLIYFQGNSAPDKSGLPSDRFSAERTGGSVSTLTIQRTQQEDSAVYLCASSLQLVQGNYGYTFGSGTRLTVV.

The gene calls are TRBV15 and TRBJ2-3, with D unclear. This CDR3 is 14 amino acids long. CDR1 and CDR2 from the germline V gene are LNHNV and YYDKDF (reference sequence). Trimming left V 5 bases short and J 3 bases short, with 12 bases between. The DNA of the CDR3 is TGTGCCACCAGCGTATCCCCTCTAACAGATACGCAGTATTTT. It is translated as CATSVSPLTDTQYF.

This chain uses TRBV15 with TRBJ1-1; 8 bases are shared with TRBD1. There are 16 residues in the CDR3. Germline assignment: CDR1 LNHNV and CDR2 YYDKDF (reference sequence). The J segment lost 4 bases and the V segment lost 0 bases, leaving 7 bases of the junction unmatched. The CDR3 nucleotides are TGTGCCACCAGCAGAGAAAGAAGCACAGGGGGCACTGAAGCTTTCTTT. Protein product: CATSRERSTGGTEAFF.

The J gene is TRBJ2-1, the V gene TRBV7-9; 13 nucleotides align to TRBD2. The length of the CDR3 is 16 residues. Germline lookup yields CDR1 SEHNR and CDR2 FQNEAQ (reference sequence). The V gene end was trimmed by 5 bases and the J gene end by 8 bases; junction bases not matched to a gene: 9. The CDR3 here is CASSHRTSGSGYEQFF. The CDR3 DNA follows: TGTGCCAGCAGCCATCGGACTAGCGGGAGTGGATATGAGCAGTTCTTC.

The chain recombines TRBV2 with TRBJ1-4, with D maybe TRBD1 (5 bases). Trimming pared 7 bases from V and 3 bases from J, leaving 18 bases between. Germline CDR1 SNHLY, CDR2 FYNNEI. This CDR3 has 16 residues. DNA of the CDR3: TGTGCCAGCAAGAAGGCGGGGACCTCGCCTAATGAAAAACTGTTTTTT. It translates to CASKKAGTSPNEKLFF.

This chain joins TRBV5-1 and TRBJ2-3, with 11 bases aligning to TRBD2. With 0 bases clipped from V and 0 bases from J, the junction kept 18 bases outside the gene matches. From germline, CDR1 is SGHRS and CDR2 YFSETQ. This CDR3 has 22 amino acids. The CDR3, as DNA: TGCGCCAGCAGCTTGGCGGGGGACCCGGGACTAGCGGAGACCACTAGCACAGATACGCAGTATTTT. Amino acid sequence: CASSLAGDPGLAETTSTDTQYF.

The chain is built from TRBV18 and TRBJ2-7; D remains unclear. Germline V gives CDR1 KGHSH, CDR2 LQKENI. Trimming left V 4 bases short and J 7 bases short, with 14 bases between. CDR3 size: 13 residues. The chain's CDR3 is CASSQQTGPEQYF. CDR3 nucleotides: TGTGCCAGCTCACAACAAACGGGTCCTGAGCAGTACTTC.

The rearrangement uses TRBV18 and TRBJ1-1, with 7 bases identical to TRBD1. Looked up from germline, CDR1 is KGHSH and CDR2 is LQKENI. After removal of 3 bases from V and 1 base from J, the junction contained 8 bases not matched to a gene. CDR3 length: 16 residues. The CDR3 reads CASSPLKGAKNTEAFF. The CDR3 DNA reads as TGTGCCAGCTCACCGCTCAAGGGGGCCAAGAACACTGAAGCTTTCTTT.

The chain recombines TRBV2 with TRBJ1-1; possible D gene TRBD1, 6 bases. V lost 4 bases and J 1 base, leaving 10 bases between the germline ends. This CDR3 is built from 14 residues. Germline values: CDR1 SNHLY, CDR2 FYNNEI. CDR3 DNA sequence: TGTGCCAGCAGTGCGGGGGGCCCGAACACTGAAGCTTTCTTT. This encodes CASSAGGPNTEAFF.

This clone was seen once. The chain has TRBV2 and TRBJ2-7; TRBD1 aligns across 8 bases. Germline CDR1 reads SNHLY; CDR2 reads FYNNEI. Trimming removed 5 bases from V and 3 bases from J; junction bases left unmatched: 6. The CDR3 totals 14 residues. In DNA form, the CDR3 reads TGTGCCAGCAGTACCCAGGGGGCAAACTACGAGCAGTACTTC. The encoded protein is CASSTQGANYEQYF.

This rearrangement joins TRBV25-1 to TRBJ2-7; 9 bases are a match to TRBD1. V dropped 6 bases and J dropped 2; count of bases not matched to a gene: 5. Germline V gene sequence: CDR1 MGHDK, CDR2 SYGVNS. The CDR3 loop spans 14 amino acids. In DNA, the CDR3 is TGTGCCAGCAGAGGGGACAGGGCCCCCTACGAGCAGTACTTC. Translation: CASRGDRAPYEQYF.

V is TRBV11-2 and J is TRBJ1-4, with 8 bases aligning to TRBD1. This CDR3 comprises 15 residues. CDR1 is SGHAT, CDR2 FQNNGV, per germline. V lost 2 bases and J lost 3; bases outside the gene matches: 2. CDR3 region: CASSLQQGANEKLFF. The CDR3 nucleotides read TGTGCCAGCAGCTTACAACAGGGGGCTAATGAAAAACTGTTTTTT.

This chain connects TRBV5-6 to TRBJ2-3; no reliable D call. Germline V lookup: CDR1 SGHDT, CDR2 YYEEEE. The CDR3 runs 13 residues. Trimming left V 2 bases short and J 3 bases short, with 7 bases between. In nucleotides, the CDR3 is TGTGCCAGCAGCTTTCGGCGTACAGATACGCAGTATTTT. It is translated as CASSFRRTDTQYF.

CDR3 DNA: TGTGCCAGCAGCCGGTCGCGTAGCGGCATCTACGAGCAGTACTTC. Translation gives CASSRSRSGIYEQYF. The J gene is TRBJ2-7, the V gene TRBV6-5; perhaps TRBD2 as D (6 bases). The CDR3 is 15 residues long. V dropped 6 bases and J dropped 3 bases, with 18 bases sitting between them. CDR1 is MNHEY, CDR2 SVGAGI, per germline.

The chain uses TRBV28 and TRBJ1-5; 7 bases match TRBD1. The V segment lost 6 bases and the J segment 4 bases; nucleotides outside the gene matches: 9. There are 15 residues in the CDR3. The germline CDR1 and CDR2 sequences are MDHEN and SYDVKM. In DNA, the CDR3 is TGTGCCAGCAGAATACACAGGGGTGGGAATCAGCCCCAGCATTTT. Encoded protein: CASRIHRGGNQPQHF.

This chain uses TRBV30 with TRBJ1-6, with a tentative D call TRBD1 (5 bases). CDR3 length: 13 residues. From germline, CDR1 is GTSNPN and CDR2 SVGIG (reference sequence). V was pared by 3 bases and J by 6 bases, with 9 bases between. The CDR3 loop is CAWRWGGNSPLHF. CDR3 sequence (DNA): TGTGCCTGGAGGTGGGGGGGTAATTCACCCCTCCACTTT. The complete variable domain, with remaining parts taken from reference TRBV30 and TRBJ1-6, reads SQTIHQWPATLVQPVGSPLSLECTVEGTSNPNLYWYRQAAGRGLQLLFYSVGIGQISSEVPQNLSASRPQDRQFILSSKKLLLSDSGFYLCAWRWGGNSPLHFGNGTRLTVT.

This chain joins TRBV5-5 and TRBJ2-7, with 8 nucleotides matching TRBD2. The CDR3 extends over 14 amino acids. Germline V CDR1 and CDR2: SGHKS, YYEKEE (reference sequence). V gave up 2 bases and J gave up 4 bases; unmatched junction bases: 5. CDR3 residues: CASSLGSGIYEQYF. As DNA, the CDR3 is TGTGCCAGCAGCTTAGGTAGCGGGATTTACGAGCAGTACTTC.

This clone was seen only a few times. The rearrangement uses TRBV6-1 and TRBJ1-5, with D tentatively TRBD1 (5 bases). Trimming stripped 6 bases from V and 6 bases from J, with 18 bases between. The CDR3 consists of 15 residues. The germline gives CDR1 MNHNS, CDR2 SASEGT. The CDR3 protein is CASRGGRAEGQPQHF. CDR3 DNA sequence: TGTGCCAGCAGGGGGGGAAGGGCCGAGGGTCAGCCCCAGCATTTT.

A few counts support this clone. The CDR3 bases are TGCGCCAGCAGCCTTATACTACAGGCGAACACTGAAGCTTTCTTT. This codes for CASSLILQANTEAFF. The V gene is TRBV5-1, the J gene TRBJ1-1, with D possibly TRBD1 on 5 matching bases. Germline V gene lookup returns CDR1 SGHRS and CDR2 YFSETQ. V lost 4 bases and J lost 1, with 14 bases in between. The CDR3 consists of 15 residues. Full variable domain (missing parts from reference TRBV5-1 and TRBJ1-1): KAGVTQTPRYLIKTRGQQVTLSCSPISGHRSVSWYQQTPGQGLQFLFEYFSETQRNKGNFPGRFSGRQFSNSRSEMNVSTLELGDSALYLCASSLILQANTEAFFGQGTRLTVV.

The chain employs TRBV14 and TRBJ2-3, with 7 bases aligning to TRBD1. Trimming at V came to 3 bases and at J to 2 bases, leaving 11 bases not matched to a gene. Per germline, CDR1 SGHDN and CDR2 FVKESK. The CDR3 is 17 amino acids. CDR3 amino acids: CASSQARRGTLTDTQYF. CDR3 DNA: TGTGCCAGCAGCCAGGCTCGCAGGGGGACCCTCACAGATACGCAGTATTTT.

V gene TRBV5-4 combines with J gene TRBJ1-6, with no clear D. V lost 5 bases and J 3 bases, leaving 12 bases between the germline ends. In germline, CDR1 is SGHNT, CDR2 YYREEE (reference sequence). This CDR3 spans 15 amino acids. For the CDR3, the DNA is TGTGCCAGCAGTATTGCCGGGATCTATAATTCACCCCTCCACTTT. It translates to CASSIAGIYNSPLHF.

This rearrangement joins TRBV29-1 to TRBJ1-2; D is unclear. This CDR3 has 13 amino acids. Trimming removed 4 bases at V and 2 bases at J, with 11 bases between. The germline V gene encodes CDR1 SQVTM and CDR2 ANQGSEA. The CDR3, as DNA: TGCAGCGTTGCAATCAGTCAGAACTATGGCTACACCTTC. Protein sequence: CSVAISQNYGYTF.

The rearrangement joins TRBV6-4 to TRBJ1-2; 9 bases fit TRBD1. This CDR3 comprises 16 residues. Germline V gene sequence: CDR1 MRHNA, CDR2 SNTAGT. Trimming took 3 bases from V and 5 from J; bases not matched to a gene: 10. CDR3 nucleotide sequence: TGTGCCAGCAGTGAGACTTACAGGGGGCCAGGGTATGGCTACACCTTC. Amino acid sequence: CASSETYRGPGYGYTF.

The chain is built from TRBV9 and TRBJ1-5, with a weak D call TRBD1 (5 bases). Trimming stripped 2 bases from V and 4 bases from J, with 13 bases between. The CDR3 loop spans 15 amino acids. Germline CDR1 and CDR2: SGDLS and YYNGEE. The DNA for the CDR3 is TGTGCCAGCAGCGTGGGGCCGGGGGGGAATCAGCCCCAGCATTTT. Amino acids: CASSVGPGGNQPQHF.

J is TRBJ2-7 and V is TRBV6-1, with D maybe TRBD1 (7 bases). CDR1 and CDR2 from the germline V gene are MNHNS and SASEGT. The CDR3 contains 14 residues. Trimming stripped 6 bases from V and 3 bases from J, with 15 bases between. The CDR3 protein is CASRQGGSFYEQYF. For the CDR3, the DNA is TGTGCCAGCAGGCAGGGGGGCTCGTTCTACGAGCAGTACTTC.